These T cell receptor beta chains were read from a single sample in a study of blood T cell repertoires in COVID-19. Using immunoSEQ multiplex PCR, the repertoire was profiled, and TCRdb retains in-frame clones only, with some absent. The table has a few hundred thousand clones, about four fifths seen once. Sequenced sample: peripheral blood. These receptors all stem from a woman between 18 and 29 years old with acute or convalescent COVID-19. The CDR3 runs from the conserved cysteine through the conserved F or W. Each record gives: V gene, J gene, CDR3 protein.

TRBV7-7	TRBJ2-5	CASSLTLAGGRAQETQYF
TRBV6-5	TRBJ2-7	CASSYSTSGIPYEQYF
TRBV30	TRBJ2-7	CAWKGGRADFSF
TRBV18	TRBJ1-1	CASSSSGDTEAFF
TRBV29-1	TRBJ1-1	CSTYRDRANTEAFF
TRBV21-1	TRBJ2-7	CASSKVTFGTGENRCEQYF
TRBV19	TRBJ2-3	CASSIGGGPDTQYF
TRBV5-1	TRBJ2-7	CASSFYDYLNDEQYF
TRBV4-1	TRBJ1-5	CASSLGQGPVSNQPQHF
TRBV5-1	TRBJ2-1	CASSVDNSGPYNEQFF
TRBV19	TRBJ2-1	CASSTGGGNEQFF
TRBV3-1/TRBV3-2	TRBJ1-4	CASSQVGFEKLFF
TRBV5-1	TRBJ1-6	CASSHGQGAGSPLHF
TRBV2	TRBJ1-2	CASSADTHTF
TRBV27	TRBJ2-7	CASSLSVGKSGEQYF
TRBV2	TRBJ1-2	CASSEAGLYGYTF
TRBV7-9	TRBJ2-1	CASSAGLAPNEQFF
TRBV6-5	TRBJ1-3	CASSSPGNTIYF
TRBV6-2/TRBV6-3	TRBJ1-2	CASSYWLANYGYTF
TRBV30	TRBJ1-5	CACGTGLAQPQHF
TRBV12-3/TRBV12-4	TRBJ2-7	CASNVGGVSEQYF
TRBV2	TRBJ1-3	CASSGDSWGNTIYF
TRBV5-1	TRBJ2-5	CASSLGLSGMGETQYF
TRBV19	TRBJ1-2	CASSTDRGGYTF
TRBV29-1	TRBJ1-3	CSVAGSTAGNTIYF
TRBV6-5	TRBJ2-1	CASIHGRSSYNEQFF
TRBV9	TRBJ2-2	CASSVGRAATGELFF
TRBV10-3	TRBJ1-2	CAIRQDRNYGYTF
TRBV19	TRBJ2-1	CASSIAPWGSGRSSYNEQFF
TRBV7-2	TRBJ1-3	CASSPGGSGNTIYF
TRBV28	TRBJ2-7	CASSFLQGLDEQYF
TRBV27	TRBJ2-3	CASTPSQGLAGYSTDTQYF
TRBV6-6	TRBJ1-1	CASGRKTVQGSTEAFF
TRBV28	TRBJ1-1	CASSFIGRGDTEAFF
TRBV7-6	TRBJ2-3	CASTGGTTDTQYF
TRBV7-2	TRBJ2-1	CASSWGTSGRSGYNEQFF
TRBV30	TRBJ1-5	CAWSGTGGNQPQHF
TRBV2	TRBJ2-5	CASSHSGGERAQYF
TRBV27	TRBJ2-7	CASSLGGQGGNQEYF
TRBV19	TRBJ2-1	CASSKVAEYNEQFF
TRBV18	TRBJ2-1	CASSPPEYGGSSYNEQFF
TRBV28	TRBJ2-3	CASSRRTAGPDTQYF
TRBV9	TRBJ1-2	CASSEQGDGYTF
TRBV11-2	TRBJ1-4	CASSLEGLGTGGEKLFF
TRBV2	TRBJ2-3	CASSEGVSTDTQYF
TRBV19	TRBJ1-1	CASSMEWNTEAFF
TRBV7-9	TRBJ1-1	CASSSIAGGTEAFF
TRBV6-5	TRBJ2-2	CASTRGSTGELFF
TRBV27	TRBJ2-7	CASSLIGQGAGYEQYF
TRBV5-6	TRBJ2-3	CASALAGGGTDTQYF
TRBV6-2/TRBV6-3	TRBJ2-5	CASSYSWGQGETQYF
TRBV15	TRBJ2-7	CATSREVRDRSYEQYF
TRBV27	TRBJ1-4	CASRTSSNEKLFF
TRBV6-5	TRBJ1-2	CASSDRGGNYGYTF
TRBV3-1/TRBV3-2	TRBJ2-1	CASSQEVGRGSYNEQFF
TRBV7-6	TRBJ1-1	CASSLIGRARGPNTEAFF
TRBV25-1	TRBJ1-1	CASSEGGGRHTEAFF
TRBV6-5	TRBJ1-1	CASSYSRGMNTEAFF
TRBV7-2	TRBJ2-3	CASSSGTITTDTQYF
TRBV11-3	TRBJ2-1	CASSGAGNSYNEQFF